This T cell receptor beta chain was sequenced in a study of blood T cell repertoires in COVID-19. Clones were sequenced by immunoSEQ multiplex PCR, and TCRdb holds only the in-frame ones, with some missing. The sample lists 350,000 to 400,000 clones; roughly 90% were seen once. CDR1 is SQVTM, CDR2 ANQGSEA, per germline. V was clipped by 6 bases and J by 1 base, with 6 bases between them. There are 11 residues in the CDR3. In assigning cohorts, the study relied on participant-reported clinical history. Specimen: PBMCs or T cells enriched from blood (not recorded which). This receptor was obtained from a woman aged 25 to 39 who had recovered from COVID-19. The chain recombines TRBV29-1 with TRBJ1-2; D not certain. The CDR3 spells CSVLINYGYTF. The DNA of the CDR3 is TGCAGCGTACTCATTAACTATGGCTACACCTTC. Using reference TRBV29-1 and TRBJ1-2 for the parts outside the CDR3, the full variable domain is SAVISQKPSRDICQRGTSLTIQCQVDSQVTMMFWYRQQPGQSLTLIATANQGSEATYESGFVIDKFPISRPNLTFSTLTVSNMSPEDSSIYLCSVLINYGYTFGSGTRLTVV.